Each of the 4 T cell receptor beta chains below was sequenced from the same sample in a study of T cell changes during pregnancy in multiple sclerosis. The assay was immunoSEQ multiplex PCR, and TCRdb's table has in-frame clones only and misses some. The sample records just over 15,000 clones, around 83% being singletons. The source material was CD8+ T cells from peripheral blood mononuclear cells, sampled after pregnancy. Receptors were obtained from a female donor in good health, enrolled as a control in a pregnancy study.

The CDR3 DNA sequence: TGTGCCAGCAGCTTAGGGGGAGGAGGGACTGAAGCTTTCTTT. Its translation is CASSLGGGGTEAFF. The chain couples TRBV7-3 to TRBJ1-1; the D gene is possibly TRBD1 (5 bases). The CDR3 is made up of 14 amino acids. The ends were cut back, 2 bases at V and 5 bases at J, with 12 bases in the middle. Germline lookup yields CDR1 SGHTA and CDR2 FQGTGA.

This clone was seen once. In DNA, the CDR3 is TGTGCCAGCAGCTTTGGACAGGGTAGATCCTACGAGCAGTACTTC. Translating gives CASSFGQGRSYEQYF. The rearrangement joins TRBV14 to TRBJ2-7; 8 nucleotides line up with TRBD1. This CDR3 contains 15 residues. With 5 bases clipped from V and 1 base from J, the junction kept 7 bases outside the gene matches. CDR1 and CDR2 (germline): SGHDN, FVKESK. The whole variable domain, remainder taken from reference TRBV14 and TRBJ2-7, is EAGVTQFPSHSVIEKGQTVTLRCDPISGHDNLYWYRRVMGKEIKFLLHFVKESKQDESGMPNNRFLAERTGGTYSTLKVQPAELEDSGVYFCASSFGQGRSYEQYFGPGTRLTVT.

This CDR3 reads CASSLSRGGTEAFF. DNA of the CDR3: TGTGCCAGCAGTTTATCACGGGGGGGCACTGAAGCTTTCTTT. The chain employs TRBV27 and TRBJ1-1, with D maybe TRBD1 (5 bases). Germline V gene sequence: CDR1 MNHEY, CDR2 SMNVEV (reference sequence). Trimming took off 0 bases at V and 4 bases at J, with 9 bases between the two ends. The CDR3 has 14 residues.

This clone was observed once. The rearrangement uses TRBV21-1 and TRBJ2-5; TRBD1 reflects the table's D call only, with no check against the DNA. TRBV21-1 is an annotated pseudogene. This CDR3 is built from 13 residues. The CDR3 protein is CASSKGTEETQYF. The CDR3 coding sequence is TGTGCCAGCAGCAAAGGGACAGAAGAGACCCAGTACTTC.